This is a list of T cell receptor beta chains from one sample in a study of spatial heterogeneity in lung cancer. TCRdb analysed the 5' RACE reads with MiXCR anew, one entry per CDR3 protein. The sample consists of some 120,000 distinct CDR3 sequences, 10% to 15% of them appearing once. The sample here was PBMCs, taken at follow-up. These receptors were collected from a male donor with early-stage non-small cell lung cancer. Each CDR3 is given with its conserved first and last residue. D genes are given only for firm matches. A clone size is listed for some rows: how often the clone was seen (once, few, many), or a class if it is expanded.

V	D	size	J	DNA	CDR3
TRBV12-3/TRBV12-4	.	few	TRBJ2-3	TGTGCCAACTCTCGGGGGGCCGCAGATACGCAGTATTTT	CANSRGAADTQYF
TRBV19	TRBD2	many	TRBJ2-1	TGTGCCACGGTGCGGGGGGGCCCCGGAAATGAGCAGTTCTTC	CATVRGGPGNEQFF
TRBV21-1	.	.	TRBJ2-7	TGTGCCAGCAGCAAAGTTGGGGGGCGCCGTTACGAGCAGTACTTC	CASSKVGGRRYEQYF
TRBV5-5	.	.	TRBJ1-2	TGTGCCAGCAGCAAAGACAGCTATGGCTACACCTTC	CASSKDSYGYTF
TRBV9	.	few	TRBJ2-5	TGTGCCAGCAGCCCCGAAGGGGGTAGGGAGACCCAGTACTTC	CASSPEGGRETQYF
TRBV2	.	.	TRBJ2-7	TGTGCCAGCGGCCGGCGGGGGCACTCCTACGAGCAGTACTTC	CASGRRGHSYEQYF
TRBV12-3/TRBV12-4	.	.	TRBJ1-1	TGTGCCAGCAGTAACCGCCTGGCCTACAGGGCCGGGAACACTGAAGCTTTCTTT	CASSNRLAYRAGNTEAFF
TRBV7-3	.	few	TRBJ2-7	TGTGCCAGCAGCCCAACAGGGAACCACGAGCAGTACTTC	CASSPTGNHEQYF
TRBV7-7	.	.	TRBJ1-4	TGTGCTAGCAGCTCCAGGCCCGGGGAAAAACTGTTTTTT	CASSSRPGEKLFF
TRBV24-1	TRBD1	few	TRBJ2-2	TGTGCCACCAGTGATTGGGGACAGGGCCGGACCGGGGAGCTGTTTTTT	CATSDWGQGRTGELFF
TRBV20-1	TRBD2	many	TRBJ2-7	TGCAGTGCTAGAGGGACTAGCGGGGGACTCTACGAGCAGTACTTC	CSARGTSGGLYEQYF
TRBV15	.	many	TRBJ1-5	TGTGCCACCAGCAGAGAGGGCCTTAATCAGCCCCAGCATTTT	CATSREGLNQPQHF
TRBV2	.	.	TRBJ2-1	TGTGCCTCTTCGGGGGTCCAGAGTGAGCAGTTCTTC	CASSGVQSEQFF
TRBV7-2	TRBD2	many	TRBJ2-1	TGTGCCAGCAGCATTAAACGGGCCGTCGGGGCGGGGGTTGAGCAGTTCTTC	CASSIKRAVGAGVEQFF
TRBV6-2/TRBV6-3	.	.	TRBJ1-1	TGTGCCAGCAGTTACGGGGGTGAAGCTTTCTTT	CASSYGGEAFF